This T cell receptor (beta chain) was recovered during a study of blood T cell repertoires in COVID-19 (dated by TCRdb to about 2020). About the study as a whole: Samples covering the acute and convalescent phases of COVID-19 were provided by collaborators in the United States, Italy and Spain. The repertoires were released in a freely available public database meant as a resource for research on the immune response to SARS-CoV-2. Deeply sampled blood TCRbeta repertoires from subjects exposed to, actively infected with, or recovered from COVID-19 were included in the dataset. Samples were obtained from the ongoing ImmuneRACE study (first 160 participants) and from 1,254 subjects provided by 6 global collaborators. A de-identified subject ID, COVID-19 status, age in years and sex were almost always included in the sample metadata. Where available, HLA class I and class II types were taken from metadata supplied by the sample provider and were not determined by assay-based typing. The material from the prospective study consisted of cDNA or gDNA derived from T cells, B-cell-depleted T cells, or PBMCs.

Study-level results and caveats: The amount of clinical and demographic metadata varied by source and participant and was provided uncurated.

The immunoSEQ Assay, a bias-controlled multiplex PCR, was used to amplify TCRbeta CDR3 regions from genomic DNA. Under the source paper's analysis protocol: The number of nucleated cells in each sample was estimated from the amplification of reference gene primers within the assay. To quantify the absolute abundance of each unique TCRbeta CDR3 rearrangement, sequence reads were collapsed and filtered. Productive Simpson clonality was computed per sample as the square root of Simpson's diversity index over productive rearrangements. Entries here come from immuneACCESS through TCRdb and include only in-frame sequences with V and J called. Some clones fail to appear in such tables; in the studies checked, an unresolved V gene covers under half of the shortfall, and the cause of the remainder is unknown. The V and J calls and clone size come from that table; D and trimming were worked out from the DNA. The sample data list about 270,000 clones, and roughly 86% of these were observed just once. Of the sample, about 8.6% is held by the ten largest clones.

Collaborating institutions collected whole blood in K2EDTA tubes following their own protocols. Collaborator samples were shipped for TCRbeta analysis as frozen whole blood, isolated PBMCs, or DNA extracted from either sample type. Comments on this clone: This clone's antigen is unknown. No much larger clonotype is one base removed from it; base qualities were not supplied.

The CDR3, cysteine through phenylalanine, is 16 amino acids long. Of all the DNA, just the CDR3 is kept, 48 bases in frame from base 1. From the germline V gene, CDR1 is MNHEY and CDR2 is SVGAGI. The V and J ends are trimmed by 0 bases and 2 bases, leaving 14 bases between them. The receptor comes from a man aged 40-49 years with active or convalescent COVID-19. The sequencing sample was made of peripheral blood. The V and J genes are TRBV6-5 and TRBJ2-7; the D gene is perhaps TRBD1, from 7 matching bases. The nucleotides are TGTGCCAGCAGTTACTCGATTGCAGGGGGGCCCTACGAGCAGTACTTC. Its amino acids are CASSYSIAGGPYEQYF.